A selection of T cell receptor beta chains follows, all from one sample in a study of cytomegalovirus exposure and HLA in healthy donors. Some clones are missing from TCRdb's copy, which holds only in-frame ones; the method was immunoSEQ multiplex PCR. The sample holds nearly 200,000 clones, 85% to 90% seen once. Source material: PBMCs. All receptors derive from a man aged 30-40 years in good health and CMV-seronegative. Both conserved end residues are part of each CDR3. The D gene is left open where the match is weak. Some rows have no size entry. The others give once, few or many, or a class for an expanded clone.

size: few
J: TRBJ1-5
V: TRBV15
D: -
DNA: TGTGCCACCAGCAGAGGTACGGGAGAAAATCAGCCCCAGCATTTT
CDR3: CATSRGTGENQPQHF

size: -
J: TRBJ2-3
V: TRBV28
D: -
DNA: TGTGCCAGCAGTTTAGGGACATTCGATACGCAGTATTTT
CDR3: CASSLGTFDTQYF

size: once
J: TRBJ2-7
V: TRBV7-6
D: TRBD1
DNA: TGTGCCAGCAGCTTAGGGGGACAGGGGACCTACGAGCAGTACTTC
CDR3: CASSLGGQGTYEQYF

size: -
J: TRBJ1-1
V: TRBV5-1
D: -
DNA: TGCGCCAGCGCGGAAGTCAACACTGAAGCTTTCTTT
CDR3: CASAEVNTEAFF

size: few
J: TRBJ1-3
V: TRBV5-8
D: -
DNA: TGTGCCAGCAGCTTGGGACAGGTCTCTGGAAACACCATATATTTT
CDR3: CASSLGQVSGNTIYF

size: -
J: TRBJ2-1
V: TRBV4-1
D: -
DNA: TGCGCCAGCAGCCAAGGGGCCGCCGACGCTAATGAGCAGTTCTTC
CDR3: CASSQGAADANEQFF

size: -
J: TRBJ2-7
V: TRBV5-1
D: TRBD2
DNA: TGCGCCAGCAGCTTTGGGCTAGCGGACTCCTACGAGCAGTACTTC
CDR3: CASSFGLADSYEQYF

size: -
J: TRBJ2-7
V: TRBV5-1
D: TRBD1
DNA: TGCGCCAGCAGCCCCGGGACAGTGAACTCCTACGAGCAGTACTTC
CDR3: CASSPGTVNSYEQYF

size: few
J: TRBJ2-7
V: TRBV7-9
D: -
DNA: TGTGCCAGCAGCTTTGGGGTTTCAGGGAATCCCCAGGGCTACGAGCAGTACTTC
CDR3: CASSFGVSGNPQGYEQYF

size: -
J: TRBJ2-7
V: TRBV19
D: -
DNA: TGTGCCAGTAGTATAGCCGGGTTCTACGAGCAGTACTTC
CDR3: CASSIAGFYEQYF

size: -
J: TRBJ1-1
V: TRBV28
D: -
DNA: TGTGCCAGCAGTTTGGTCAGGGGATACACTGAAGCTTTCTTT
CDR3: CASSLVRGYTEAFF

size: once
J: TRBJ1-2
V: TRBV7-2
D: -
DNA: TGTGCCAGCAGCTTACTTGGGGGGACCCTGCAGGGCTACACCTTC
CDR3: CASSLLGGTLQGYTF

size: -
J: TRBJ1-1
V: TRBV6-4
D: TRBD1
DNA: TGTGCCAGCAGCCGACAGGGGAAGGGATCTGAAGCTTTCTTT
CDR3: CASSRQGKGSEAFF

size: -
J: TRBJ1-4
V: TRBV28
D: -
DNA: TGTGCCAGCAGTTTAGTGGTGGCAGGGACTAATGAAAAACTGTTTTTT
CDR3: CASSLVVAGTNEKLFF

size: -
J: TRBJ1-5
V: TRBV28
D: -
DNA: TGTGCCAGCAGGTCTTATAGCAATCAGCCCCAGCATTTT
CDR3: CASRSYSNQPQHF

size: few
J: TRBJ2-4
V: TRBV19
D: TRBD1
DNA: TGTGCCAGTAGCCGGGACAGTGAAGCCAAAAACATTCAGTACTTC
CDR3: CASSRDSEAKNIQYF

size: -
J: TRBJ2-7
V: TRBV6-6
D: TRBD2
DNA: TGTGCCAGCAGTGTAGCGGGCGAGCAGTACTTC
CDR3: CASSVAGEQYF

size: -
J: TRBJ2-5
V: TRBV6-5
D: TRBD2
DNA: TGTGCCAGCAGTTCCCCGGCCGGGACTAGCGGGGAGACCCAGTACTTC
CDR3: CASSSPAGTSGETQYF